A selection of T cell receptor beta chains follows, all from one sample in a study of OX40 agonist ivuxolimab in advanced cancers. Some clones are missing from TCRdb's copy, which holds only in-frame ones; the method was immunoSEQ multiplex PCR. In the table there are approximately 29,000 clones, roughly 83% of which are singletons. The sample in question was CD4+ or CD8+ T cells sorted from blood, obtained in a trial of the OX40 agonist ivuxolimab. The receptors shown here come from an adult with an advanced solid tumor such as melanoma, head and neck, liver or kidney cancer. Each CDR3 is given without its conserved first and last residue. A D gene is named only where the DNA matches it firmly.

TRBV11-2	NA	ASSQRGAGANVLT
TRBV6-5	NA	ASSYSGSYNEQF
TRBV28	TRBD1	ASSPQGATNEKLF
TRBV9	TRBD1	AGQDRAGGYT
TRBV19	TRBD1	ASSIRDRAIKAF
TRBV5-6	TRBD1	ASSHWTGPNYGYT
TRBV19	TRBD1	ASSTTGASPLH
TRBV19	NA	ASSIGSDTEAF
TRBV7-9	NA	ASSSWARNYEQY
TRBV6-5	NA	ASSQDTGLTGELF
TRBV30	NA	AWSPPPGDYT
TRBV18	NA	ASSPDGTLYQETQY
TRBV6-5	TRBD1	ASSYWGTGDNEQF
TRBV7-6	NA	ASSPRVTSNQPQH
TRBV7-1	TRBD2	ASSLTGLAGWETQY
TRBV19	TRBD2	ASSAGTSAYNEQF
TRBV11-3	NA	ASSFTWADTQY
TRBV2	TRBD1	ASKTGVIYEQY
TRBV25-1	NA	ASSLGGAKNIQY
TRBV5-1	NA	ASTSRGDSYGYT
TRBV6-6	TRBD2	ASRRPGTSGVEQY
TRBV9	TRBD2	ASSPRLAGLQETQY
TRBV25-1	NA	ASRQSFYNEQF
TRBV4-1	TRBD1	ASSPWTGGEYEQY
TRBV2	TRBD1	ASSGDSQSQPQH
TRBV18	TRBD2	ASSTGLAGDPDKNIQY
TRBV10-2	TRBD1	ASRPGQGIEQY
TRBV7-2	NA	ASSLRGNTEAF
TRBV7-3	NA	ASSLRPDGELF
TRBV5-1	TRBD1	ASSLVQGASQGRAF
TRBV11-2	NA	ASSLHGLNTGELF
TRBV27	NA	ASSTRRMSGGYNEQF
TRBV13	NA	ASSLGGRTGYT
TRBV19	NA	ASRGVGSAGANVLT
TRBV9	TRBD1	ASTVGTGSTIQY
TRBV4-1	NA	ASSQGAPDKQY
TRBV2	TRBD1	ASKTGVIYEQY
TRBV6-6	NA	ASSYLLLETQY
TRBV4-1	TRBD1	ASSNRRQGIISGANVLT
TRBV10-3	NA	AISEDRGASSPLH
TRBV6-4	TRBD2	ASSDGLAGNEQF
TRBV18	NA	ASSPGPWGYT
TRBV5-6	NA	ASSLNTGSSYEQY
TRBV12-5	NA	ASALLQGGLNYGYT
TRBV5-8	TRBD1	ASSLGTGNYEQY
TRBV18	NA	ASSPREGLGYGYT
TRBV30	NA	AWNPGDREKLF
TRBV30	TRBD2	AWSSGGAGHWDTQY
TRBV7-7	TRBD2	ASSRSGGAPYNEQF
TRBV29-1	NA	SVEPRDFSSSYNEQF
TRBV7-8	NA	ASSFRGKETQY
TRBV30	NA	AWSVKLGRSAHQPQH
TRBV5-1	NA	ASSLEKGGEKLF
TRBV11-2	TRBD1	ASSSFRTGDLEAF